The rows below give T cell receptor beta chains drawn from one sample of a study of CD4 and CD8 cells across lung adenocarcinoma regions. TCRdb passed the PCR reads through MiXCR, listing each CDR3 protein once. The data contain about 19,000 distinct CDR3 sequences, roughly 50% of them singletons. Input material: CD4+ T cells from the margin of a lung tumor. These receptors were obtained from a male donor with lung adenocarcinoma. The CD4 and CD8 labels of this study may be unreliable. Both conserved end residues are part of each CDR3. Size is stated for part of the rows, as once, few or many counts, or as a class when the clone is expanded.

>13|.|TRBJ2-3|TRBV10-3
CAISEVGTDTQYF
>15|.|TRBJ1-2|TRBV6-1
CARRGAGGGGGGYTF
>16|.|TRBJ2-1|TRBV6-1
CASSEWPDGSIYEQFF
>15|few|TRBJ2-1|TRBV3-1
CASSQKRATSNEQFF
>13|few|TRBJ1-1|TRBV14
CASSPNLNTEAFF
>17|.|TRBJ2-5|TRBV10-2
CASSAGVGVRDQETQYF
>12|.|TRBJ2-7|TRBV6-1
CASSDPGNEQYF
>14|medium-sized|TRBJ2-1|TRBV7-2
CASSLVRARETQYF
>15|.|.|TRBV6-1
CASSRNWQAQETQYF
>16|.|TRBJ1-2|TRBV12-3/TRBV12-4
CASSRTVGQGTYGYTF
>16|.|TRBJ2-5|TRBV6-1
CASSEVGEVGKETQYF
>15|few|TRBJ1-1|TRBV11-2
CASSPSDRGLTEAFF
>13|many|TRBJ2-5|TRBV27
CASSTRQKETQYF
>13|.|TRBJ2-6|TRBV10-2
CATTYPGAYDQTF
>12|.|TRBJ2-5|TRBV6-5
CASSYSRETQYF
>13|few|TRBJ1-2|TRBV12-3/TRBV12-4
CASSLTPNYGYTF
>13|few|TRBJ2-5|TRBV3-1
CASSPGIQETQYF
>15|.|TRBJ1-6|TRBV10-3
CAISKEGVQNSPLHF
>14|.|TRBJ2-6|TRBV4-1
CASSERSGANVQTF
>15|.|TRBJ2-3|TRBV6-4
CASGDGSGSAETQYF
>16|.|TRBJ1-1|TRBV6-5
CASRYRGQNRFTEAFF
>15|.|.|TRBV6-5
CASSHREGHTETQYF
>15|.|TRBJ1-2|TRBV9
CASSVETDRFNGYTF
>13|many|TRBJ1-2|TRBV6-1
CASSEYGYGTMTF
>17|once|TRBJ2-1|TRBV3-1
CASSQRVLADPYNEQFF
>14|.|TRBJ2-5|TRBV10-2
CASSRGQGRETQYF
>16|few|TRBJ2-6|TRBV7-2
CASSLQVSTGANVLTF
>17|many|TRBJ1-3|TRBV28
CAGIRRTLHPSGNTIYF
>16|.|TRBJ2-5|TRBV6-1
CACSRSGGGNQEIQYF
>13|many|TRBJ2-5|TRBV10-3
CAIGRQVIETQYF
>14|.|.|TRBV7-2
CASSATRITYEQYF
>17|.|TRBJ2-4|TRBV7-6
CASSPESGARAKNTQYF
>14|.|TRBJ2-4|TRBV27
CASSGGGDKETQYF
>14|once|TRBJ2-3|TRBV10-2
CAGSGVRGAETQYF
>16|many|TRBJ1-5|TRBV6-1
CASIGRLGYSNQPQHF
>16|few|TRBJ2-1|TRBV7-2
CASSLGGQAQREGQFF
>15|.|TRBJ2-3|TRBV6-5
CASSYGTGDTDTQYF
>13|.|TRBJ2-1|TRBV3-1
CASSLGTKHEQFF
>15|.|TRBJ2-1|TRBV28
CASSLYGLLALEQFF
>15|few|TRBJ2-2|TRBV6-5
CASRLQSGIPGTQFF
>18|many|TRBJ2-2|TRBV6-2/TRBV6-3
CASSYSSSGYLYTGELFF
>12|few|TRBJ2-1|TRBV25-1
CASSVLHNEQFF
>13|many|.|TRBV14
CASSRLVGLEQYF
>11|many|TRBJ2-3|TRBV28
CASSLIDTQYF